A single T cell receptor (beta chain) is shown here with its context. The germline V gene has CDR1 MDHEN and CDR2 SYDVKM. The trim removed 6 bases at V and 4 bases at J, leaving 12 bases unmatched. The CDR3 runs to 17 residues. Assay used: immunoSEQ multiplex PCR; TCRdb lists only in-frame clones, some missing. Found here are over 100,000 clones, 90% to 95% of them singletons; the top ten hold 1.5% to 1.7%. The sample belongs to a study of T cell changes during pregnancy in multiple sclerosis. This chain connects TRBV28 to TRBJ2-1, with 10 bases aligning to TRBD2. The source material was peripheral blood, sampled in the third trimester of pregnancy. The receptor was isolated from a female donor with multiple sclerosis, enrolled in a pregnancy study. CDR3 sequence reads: CASRQTVAGGYYNEQFF. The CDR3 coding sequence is TGTGCCAGCAGGCAAACAGTAGCGGGAGGTTATTACAATGAGCAGTTCTTC.